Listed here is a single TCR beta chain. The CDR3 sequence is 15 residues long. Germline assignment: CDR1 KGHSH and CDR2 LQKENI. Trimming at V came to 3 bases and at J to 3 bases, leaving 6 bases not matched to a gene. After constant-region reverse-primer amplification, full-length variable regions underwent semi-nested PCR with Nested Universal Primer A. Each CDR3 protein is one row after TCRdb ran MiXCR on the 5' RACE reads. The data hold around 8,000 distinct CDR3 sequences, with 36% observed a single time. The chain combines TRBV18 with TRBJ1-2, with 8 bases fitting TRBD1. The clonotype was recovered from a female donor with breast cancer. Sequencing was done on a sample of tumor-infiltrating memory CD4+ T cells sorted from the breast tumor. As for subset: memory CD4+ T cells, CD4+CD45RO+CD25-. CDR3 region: CASSPTGEVYYGYTF. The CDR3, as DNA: TGTGCCAGCTCACCGACAGGGGAGGTGTACTATGGCTACACCTTC.